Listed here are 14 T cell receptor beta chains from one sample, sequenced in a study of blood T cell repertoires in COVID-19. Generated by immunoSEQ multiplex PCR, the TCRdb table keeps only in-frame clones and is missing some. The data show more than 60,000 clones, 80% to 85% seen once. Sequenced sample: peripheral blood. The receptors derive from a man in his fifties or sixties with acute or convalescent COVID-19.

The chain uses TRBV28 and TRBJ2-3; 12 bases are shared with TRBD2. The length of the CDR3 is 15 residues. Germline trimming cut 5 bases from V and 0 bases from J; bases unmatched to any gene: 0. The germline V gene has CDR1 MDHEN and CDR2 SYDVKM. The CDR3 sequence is CASSLAGGSTDTQYF. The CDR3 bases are TGTGCCAGCAGTCTAGCGGGGGGGAGCACAGATACGCAGTATTTT.

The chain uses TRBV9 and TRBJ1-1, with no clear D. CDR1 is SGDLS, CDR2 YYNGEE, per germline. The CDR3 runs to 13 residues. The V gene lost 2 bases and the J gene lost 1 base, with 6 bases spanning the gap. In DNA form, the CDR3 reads TGTGCCAGCAGCGTCGAGGAGAACACTGAAGCTTTCTTT. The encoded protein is CASSVEENTEAFF. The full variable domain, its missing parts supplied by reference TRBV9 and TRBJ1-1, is DSGVTQTPKHLITATGQRVTLRCSPRSGDLSVYWYQQSLDQGLQFLIQYYNGEERAKGNILERFSAQQFPDLHSELNLSSLELGDSALYFCASSVEENTEAFFGQGTRLTVV.

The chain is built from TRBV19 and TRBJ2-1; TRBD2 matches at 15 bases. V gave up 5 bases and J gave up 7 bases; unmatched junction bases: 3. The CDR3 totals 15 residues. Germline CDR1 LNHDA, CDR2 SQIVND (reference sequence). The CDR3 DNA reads TGTGCCAGTAGTCCGGGACTAGCGGGAGGAAATGAGCAGTTCTTC. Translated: CASSPGLAGGNEQFF.

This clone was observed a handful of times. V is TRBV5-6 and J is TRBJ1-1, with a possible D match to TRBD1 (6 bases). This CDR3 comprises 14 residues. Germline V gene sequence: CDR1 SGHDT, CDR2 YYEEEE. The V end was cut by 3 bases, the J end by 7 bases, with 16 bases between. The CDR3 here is CASSYISGVGEAFF. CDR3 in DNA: TGTGCCAGCAGCTATATATCAGGGGTTGGTGAAGCTTTCTTT.

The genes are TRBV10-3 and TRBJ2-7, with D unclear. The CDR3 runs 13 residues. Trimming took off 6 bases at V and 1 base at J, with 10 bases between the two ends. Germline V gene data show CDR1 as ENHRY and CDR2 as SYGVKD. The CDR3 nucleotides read TGTGCCATCAGGCCATCGGGTTCCTACGAGCAGTACTTC. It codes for CAIRPSGSYEQYF.

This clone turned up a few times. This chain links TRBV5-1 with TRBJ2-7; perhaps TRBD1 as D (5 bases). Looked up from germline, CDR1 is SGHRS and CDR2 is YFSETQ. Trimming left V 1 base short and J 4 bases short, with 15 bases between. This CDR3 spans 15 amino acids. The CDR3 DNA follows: TGCGCCAGCAGCTTGAACGGTAACCAGGGTTACGAGCAGTACTTC. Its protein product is CASSLNGNQGYEQYF.

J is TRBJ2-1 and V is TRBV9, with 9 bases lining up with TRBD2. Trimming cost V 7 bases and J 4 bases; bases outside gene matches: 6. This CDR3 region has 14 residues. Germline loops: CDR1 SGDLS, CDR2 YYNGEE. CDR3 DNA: TGTGCCAGCGGTAGAGCGGGGGGATACAATGAGCAGTTCTTC. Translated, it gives CASGRAGGYNEQFF.

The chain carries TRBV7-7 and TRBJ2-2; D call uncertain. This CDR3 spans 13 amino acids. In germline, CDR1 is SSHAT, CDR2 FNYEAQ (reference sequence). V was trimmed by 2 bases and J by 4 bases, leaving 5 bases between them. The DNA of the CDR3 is TGTGCCAGCAGCTTACCTTCCACCGGGGAGCTGTTTTTT. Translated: CASSLPSTGELFF. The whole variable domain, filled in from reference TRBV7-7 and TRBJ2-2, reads GAGVSQSPRYKVTKRGQDVTLRCDPISSHATLYWYQQALGQGPEFLTYFNYEAQPDKSGLPSDRFSAERPEGSISTLTIQRTEQRDSAMYRCASSLPSTGELFFGEGSRLTVL.

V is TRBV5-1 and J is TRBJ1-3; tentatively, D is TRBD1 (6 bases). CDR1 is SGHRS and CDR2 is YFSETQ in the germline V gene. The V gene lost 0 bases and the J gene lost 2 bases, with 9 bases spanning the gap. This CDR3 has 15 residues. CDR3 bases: TGCGCCAGCAGCTTGGGGACAGCCCCTGGAAACACCATATATTTT. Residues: CASSLGTAPGNTIYF.

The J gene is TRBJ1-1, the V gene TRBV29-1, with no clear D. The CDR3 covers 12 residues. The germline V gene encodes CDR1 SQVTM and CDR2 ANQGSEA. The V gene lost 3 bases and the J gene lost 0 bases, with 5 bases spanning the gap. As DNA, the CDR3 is TGCAGCGTTGATTGGCTGAACACTGAAGCTTTCTTT. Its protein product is CSVDWLNTEAFF. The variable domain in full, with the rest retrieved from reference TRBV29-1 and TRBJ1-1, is SAVISQKPSRDICQRGTSLTIQCQVDSQVTMMFWYRQQPGQSLTLIATANQGSEATYESGFVIDKFPISRPNLTFSTLTVSNMSPEDSSIYLCSVDWLNTEAFFGQGTRLTVV.

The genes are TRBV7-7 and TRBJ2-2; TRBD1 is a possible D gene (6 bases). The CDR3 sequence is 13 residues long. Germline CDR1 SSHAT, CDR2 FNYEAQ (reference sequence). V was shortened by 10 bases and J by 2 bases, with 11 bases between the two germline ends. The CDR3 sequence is CATQDSNTGELFF. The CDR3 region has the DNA TGTGCCACTCAGGACAGCAACACCGGGGAGCTGTTTTTT.

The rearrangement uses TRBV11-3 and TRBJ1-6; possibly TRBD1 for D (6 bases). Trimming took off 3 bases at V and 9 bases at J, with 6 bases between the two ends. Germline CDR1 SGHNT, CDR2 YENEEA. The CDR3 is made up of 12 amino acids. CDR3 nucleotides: TGTGCCAGCAGCTTCAGGGGTTCACCCCTCCACTTT. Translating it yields CASSFRGSPLHF.

CDR3: CASSFRLAGGSYEQYF. CDR3 DNA sequence: TGTGCCAGCAGCTTTAGACTAGCGGGAGGCTCCTACGAGCAGTACTTC. The gene calls are TRBV11-2 and TRBJ2-7; TRBD2 aligns across 13 bases. The CDR3 has 16 residues. The germline gives CDR1 SGHAT, CDR2 FQNNGV. V shed 3 bases and J 0 bases; nucleotides not matched to a gene: 2.

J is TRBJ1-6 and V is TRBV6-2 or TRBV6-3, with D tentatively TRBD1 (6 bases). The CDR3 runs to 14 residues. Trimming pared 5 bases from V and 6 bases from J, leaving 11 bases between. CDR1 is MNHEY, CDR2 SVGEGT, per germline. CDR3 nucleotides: TGTGCCAGCAGTCCCGGGACAAGTAATTCACCCCTCCACTTT. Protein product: CASSPGTSNSPLHF.